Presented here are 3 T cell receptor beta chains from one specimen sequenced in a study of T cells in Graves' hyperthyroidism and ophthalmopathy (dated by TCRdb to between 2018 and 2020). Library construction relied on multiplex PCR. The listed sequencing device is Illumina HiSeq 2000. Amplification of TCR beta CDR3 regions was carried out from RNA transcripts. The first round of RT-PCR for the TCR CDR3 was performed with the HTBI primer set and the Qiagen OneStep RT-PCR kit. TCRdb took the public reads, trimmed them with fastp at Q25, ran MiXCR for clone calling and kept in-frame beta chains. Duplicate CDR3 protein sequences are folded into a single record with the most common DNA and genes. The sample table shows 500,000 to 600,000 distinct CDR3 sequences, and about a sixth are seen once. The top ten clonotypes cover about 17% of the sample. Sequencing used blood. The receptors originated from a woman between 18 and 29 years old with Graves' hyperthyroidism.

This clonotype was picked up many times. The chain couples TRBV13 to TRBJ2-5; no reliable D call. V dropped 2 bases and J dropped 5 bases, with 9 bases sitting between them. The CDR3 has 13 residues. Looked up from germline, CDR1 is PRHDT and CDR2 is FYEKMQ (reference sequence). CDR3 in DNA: TGTGCCAGCAGCTTATGGGGATTGGAGACCCAGTACTTC. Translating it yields CASSLWGLETQYF.

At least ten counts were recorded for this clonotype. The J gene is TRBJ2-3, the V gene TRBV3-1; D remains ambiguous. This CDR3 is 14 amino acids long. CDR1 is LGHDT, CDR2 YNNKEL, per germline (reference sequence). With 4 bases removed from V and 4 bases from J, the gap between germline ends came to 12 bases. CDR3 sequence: CASSLDHSPDTQYF. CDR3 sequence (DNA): TGTGCCAGCAGCCTTGACCATAGCCCAGATACGCAGTATTTT.

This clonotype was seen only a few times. This chain's CDR3 is CATSDFRDSPNTGELFF. The CDR3 bases are TGTGCCACCAGTGATTTCAGGGACAGCCCGAACACCGGGGAGCTGTTTTTT. The V gene is TRBV24-1, the J gene TRBJ2-2, with TRBD1 identical over 7 bases. CDR3 length: 17 amino acids. Germline loops: CDR1 KGHDR, CDR2 SFDVKD. The trim removed 1 base at V and 0 bases at J, leaving 4 bases unmatched.